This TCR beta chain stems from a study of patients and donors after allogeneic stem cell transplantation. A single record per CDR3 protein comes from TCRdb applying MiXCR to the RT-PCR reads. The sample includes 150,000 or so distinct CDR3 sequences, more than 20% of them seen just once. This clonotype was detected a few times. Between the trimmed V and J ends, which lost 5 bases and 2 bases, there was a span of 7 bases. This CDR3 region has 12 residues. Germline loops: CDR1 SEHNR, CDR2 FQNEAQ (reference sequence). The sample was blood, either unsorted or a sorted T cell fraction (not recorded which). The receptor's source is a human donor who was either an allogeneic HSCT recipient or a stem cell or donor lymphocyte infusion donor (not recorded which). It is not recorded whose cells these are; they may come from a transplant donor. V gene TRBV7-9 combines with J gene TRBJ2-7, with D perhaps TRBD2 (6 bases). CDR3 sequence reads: CASSPGAYEQYF. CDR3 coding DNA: TGTGCCAGCAGCCCGGGAGCCTACGAGCAGTACTTC.